This TCR beta chain came from a study of T cell responses to AZD1222 COVID-19 vaccine. Trimming left V 0 bases short and J 3 bases short, with 4 bases between. The CDR3 is 13 amino acids. Germline V gene sequence: CDR1 MRHNA, CDR2 SNTAGT. Clones were sequenced by immunoSEQ multiplex PCR, and TCRdb holds only the in-frame ones, with some missing. The repertoire consists of around 100,000 clones, with 88% occurring once and the leading ten covering roughly 2%. Regarding this clone: Its target is not known.

General study points: The number of AZD1222 recipients seropositive at baseline was only six.

Sequences were derived from peripheral blood, sampled on day 0 of AZD1222 vaccination. This chain uses TRBV6-4 with TRBJ2-3; no clear D. The receptor was isolated from an adult in good health. CDR3 protein: CASSDSETDTQYF. CDR3 sequence (DNA): TGTGCCAGCAGTGACTCAGAAACAGATACGCAGTATTTT.